This TCR beta chain is from a study of chemoradiotherapy in HPV16-positive cancers. The overall study: A couple of HPV16-positive patients' cells yielded candidate HPV-specific clones and common motifs.

As concerns this clone: The antigen remains undetermined.

Samples were taken several times over chemoradiotherapy. TCRdb keeps only in-frame clones here, not all; method: immunoSEQ multiplex PCR. The sample yields 30,000 to 40,000 clones, about four fifths seen once. The CDR3 covers 11 residues. Trimming took off 6 bases at V and 7 bases at J, with 10 bases between the two ends. Germline CDR1 is DFQATT and CDR2 is SNEGSKA (reference sequence). Notes on the study in general: Candidate HPV-specific clones and E7-related TCR motifs grew in tumor during treatment. HPV-responsive T-cell expansion during chemoradiotherapy was linked to improved recurrence-free survival in HPV16-positive patients.

The starting material was blood, obtained from a patient who underwent chemoradiotherapy. The gene calls are TRBV20-1 and TRBJ1-5; no clear D gene. This TCR derives from a human donor with HPV-associated anogenital cancer. The CDR3 DNA reads as TGCAGTGCCAAGGACGGACAGCCCCAGCATTTT. This codes for CSAKDGQPQHF.